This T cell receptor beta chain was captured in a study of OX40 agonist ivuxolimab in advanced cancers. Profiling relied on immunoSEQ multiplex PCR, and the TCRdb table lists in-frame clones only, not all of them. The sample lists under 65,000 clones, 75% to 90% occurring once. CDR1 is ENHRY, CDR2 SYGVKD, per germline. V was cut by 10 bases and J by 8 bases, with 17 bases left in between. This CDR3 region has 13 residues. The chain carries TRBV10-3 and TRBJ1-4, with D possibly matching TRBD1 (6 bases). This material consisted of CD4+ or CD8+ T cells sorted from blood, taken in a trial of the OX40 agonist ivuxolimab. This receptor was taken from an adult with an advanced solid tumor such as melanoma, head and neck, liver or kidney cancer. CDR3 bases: TGTGCCACCGACGACAGGAGGGGAGAAAAACTGTTTTTT. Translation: CATDDRRGEKLFF.